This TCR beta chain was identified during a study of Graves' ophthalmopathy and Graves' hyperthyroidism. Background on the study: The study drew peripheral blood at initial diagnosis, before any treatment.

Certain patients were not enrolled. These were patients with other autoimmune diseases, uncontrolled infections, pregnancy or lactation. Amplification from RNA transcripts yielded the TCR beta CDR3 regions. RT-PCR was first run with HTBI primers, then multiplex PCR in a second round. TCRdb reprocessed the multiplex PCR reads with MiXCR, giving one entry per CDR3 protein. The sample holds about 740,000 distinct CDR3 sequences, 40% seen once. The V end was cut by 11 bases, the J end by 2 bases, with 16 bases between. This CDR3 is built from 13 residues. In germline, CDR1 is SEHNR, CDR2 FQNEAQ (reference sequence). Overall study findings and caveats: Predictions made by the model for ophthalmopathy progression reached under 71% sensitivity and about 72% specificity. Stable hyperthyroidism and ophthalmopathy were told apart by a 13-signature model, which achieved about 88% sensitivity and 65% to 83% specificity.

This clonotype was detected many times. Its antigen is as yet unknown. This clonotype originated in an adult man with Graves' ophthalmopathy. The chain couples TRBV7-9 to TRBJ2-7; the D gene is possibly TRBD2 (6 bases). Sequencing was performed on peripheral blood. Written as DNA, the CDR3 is TGTGCCCTAGGCGGGGACCCTCCCTACGAGCAGTACTTC. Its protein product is CALGGDPPYEQYF.